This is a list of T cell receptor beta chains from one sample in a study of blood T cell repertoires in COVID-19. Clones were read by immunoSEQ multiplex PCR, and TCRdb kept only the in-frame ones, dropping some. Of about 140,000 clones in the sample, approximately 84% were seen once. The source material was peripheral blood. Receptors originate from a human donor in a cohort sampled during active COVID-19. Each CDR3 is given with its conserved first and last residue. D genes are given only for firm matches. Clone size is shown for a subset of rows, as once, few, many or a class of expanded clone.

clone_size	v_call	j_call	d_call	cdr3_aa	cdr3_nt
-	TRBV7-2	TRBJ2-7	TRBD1	CASSPSRDSPYEQYF	TGTGCCAGCAGCCCTAGTCGGGACAGCCCCTACGAGCAGTACTTC
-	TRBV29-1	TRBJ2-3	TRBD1	CSVEAGTGTTDTQYF	TGCAGCGTTGAAGCAGGGACAGGGACCACAGATACGCAGTATTTT
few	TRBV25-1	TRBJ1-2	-	CASSEYSGNYGYTF	TGTGCCAGCAGTGAATATTCCGGGAACTATGGCTACACCTTC
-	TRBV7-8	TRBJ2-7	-	CASSHNHNYRENYEQYF	TGTGCCAGCAGCCACAACCACAACTACAGGGAAAACTACGAGCAGTACTTC
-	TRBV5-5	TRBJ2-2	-	CASSLAGTGELFF	TGTGCCAGCAGCTTGGCCGGCACCGGGGAGCTGTTTTTT
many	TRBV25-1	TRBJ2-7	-	CASSEGNRGTYEQYF	TGTGCCAGCAGTGAGGGGAATCGGGGTACCTACGAGCAGTACTTC
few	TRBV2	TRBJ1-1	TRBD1	CASRNYRGLLNTEAFF	TGTGCCAGCAGGAACTACAGGGGGCTTTTGAACACTGAAGCTTTCTTT
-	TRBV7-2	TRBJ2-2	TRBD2	CASTRGSGGTNTGELFF	TGTGCCAGCACTCGAGGGAGCGGGGGGACGAACACCGGGGAGCTGTTTTTT
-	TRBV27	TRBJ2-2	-	CASSLFVRVGGELFF	TGTGCCAGCAGTTTATTCGTCAGGGTAGGGGGGGAGCTGTTTTTT
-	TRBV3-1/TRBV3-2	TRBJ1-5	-	CASSAQPGGPQHF	TGTGCCAGCAGCGCCCAGCCGGGGGGGCCCCAGCATTTT
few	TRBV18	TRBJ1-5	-	CASSPRQGGLPQHF	TGTGCCAGCTCACCGCGGCAGGGAGGATTGCCCCAGCATTTT
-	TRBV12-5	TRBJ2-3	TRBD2	CASGLDPSGGHNTQYF	TGTGCTAGTGGTTTGGACCCCTCGGGGGGTCATAATACGCAGTATTTT
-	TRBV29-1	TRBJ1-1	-	CSVDTGGLMNTEAFF	TGCAGCGTTGACACGGGGGGCCTTATGAACACTGAAGCTTTCTTT
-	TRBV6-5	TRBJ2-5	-	CASTPGGDGETQYF	TGTGCCAGCACCCCAGGAGGGGATGGAGAGACCCAGTACTTC
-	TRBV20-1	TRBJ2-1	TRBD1	CSARRGSEQFF	TGCAGTGCCCGCAGGGGGAGTGAGCAGTTCTTC
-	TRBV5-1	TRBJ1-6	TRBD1	CASSLSGQGRSPLHF	TGCGCCAGCAGCTTATCCGGACAGGGAAGGTCACCCCTCCACTTT
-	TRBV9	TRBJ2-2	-	CASSVDPGHGELFF	TGTGCCAGCAGCGTAGATCCAGGGCACGGGGAGCTGTTTTTT
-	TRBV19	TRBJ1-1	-	CASSREGLSNTEAFF	TGTGCCAGTAGTCGGGAGGGACTTTCGAACACTGAAGCTTTCTTT
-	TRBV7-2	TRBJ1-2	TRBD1	CASSLAMGQGDGYTF	TGTGCCAGCAGCTTAGCTATGGGACAGGGGGACGGCTACACCTTC
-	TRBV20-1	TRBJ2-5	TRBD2	CSASYTSGGFQETQYF	TGCAGTGCTAGTTATACTAGCGGGGGATTCCAAGAGACCCAGTACTTC
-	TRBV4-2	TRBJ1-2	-	CASSLSSGQNYGYTF	TGTGCCAGCAGCCTTTCCTCCGGACAGAACTATGGCTACACCTTC
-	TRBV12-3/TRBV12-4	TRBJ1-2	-	CASSRTGNYGYTF	TGTGCCAGCAGTCGGACGGGGAACTATGGCTACACCTTC
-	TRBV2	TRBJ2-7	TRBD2	CASKEIAGGTSYEQYF	TGTGCCAGCAAGGAAATAGCGGGGGGCACTTCCTACGAGCAGTACTTC
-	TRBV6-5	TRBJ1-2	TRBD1	CASSYLGGQGNGYTF	TGTGCCAGCAGTTATCTCGGGGGACAGGGAAACGGCTACACCTTC
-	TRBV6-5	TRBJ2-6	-	CASSYVGAGANVLTF	TGTGCCAGCAGTTACGTAGGGGCTGGGGCCAACGTCCTGACTTTC
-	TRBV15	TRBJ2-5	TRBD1	CATSRADRVIQETQYF	TGTGCCACCAGCAGAGCGGACAGGGTAATTCAAGAGACCCAGTACTTC
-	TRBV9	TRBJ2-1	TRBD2	CASSVLAGGTGEQFF	TGTGCCAGCAGCGTGTTAGCGGGGGGAACGGGGGAGCAGTTCTTC
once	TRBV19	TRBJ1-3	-	CASSSQVSAGNTIYF	TGTGCCAGTAGTTCACAGGTTTCGGCAGGAAACACCATATATTTT
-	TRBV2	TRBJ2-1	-	CASSGGGAVNEQFF	TGTGCCAGCAGTGGAGGGGGGGCCGTCAATGAGCAGTTCTTC
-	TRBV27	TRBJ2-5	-	CASSLGSQETQYF	TGTGCCAGCAGTTTAGGGAGTCAAGAGACCCAGTACTTC
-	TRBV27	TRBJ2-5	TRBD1	CASSPTGSLGTQYF	TGTGCCAGCAGTCCGACAGGGTCCTTAGGGACCCAGTACTTC
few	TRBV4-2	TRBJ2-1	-	CASSRDSSSYNEQFF	TGTGCCAGCAGCCGGGACTCGAGCTCCTACAATGAGCAGTTCTTC
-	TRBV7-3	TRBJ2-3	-	CASSGSGSDTQYF	TGTGCCAGCAGCGGTAGCGGTTCAGATACGCAGTATTTT
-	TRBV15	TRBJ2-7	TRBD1	CATSARTGYEQYF	TGTGCCACCAGCGCACGGACAGGCTACGAGCAGTACTTC
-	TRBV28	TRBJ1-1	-	CASKLGAAEAFF	TGTGCCAGCAAGTTGGGGGCGGCTGAAGCTTTCTTT